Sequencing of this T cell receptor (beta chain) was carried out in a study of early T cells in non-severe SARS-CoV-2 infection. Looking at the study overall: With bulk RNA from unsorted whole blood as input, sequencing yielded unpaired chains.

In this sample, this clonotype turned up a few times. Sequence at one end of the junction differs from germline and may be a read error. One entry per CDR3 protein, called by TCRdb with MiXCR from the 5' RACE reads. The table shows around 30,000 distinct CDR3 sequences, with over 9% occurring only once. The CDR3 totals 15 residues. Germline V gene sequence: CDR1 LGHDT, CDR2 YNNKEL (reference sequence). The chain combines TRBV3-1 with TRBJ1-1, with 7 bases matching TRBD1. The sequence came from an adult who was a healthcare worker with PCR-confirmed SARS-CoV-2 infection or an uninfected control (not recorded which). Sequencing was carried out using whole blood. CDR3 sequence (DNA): TGTGTCAGCAGCCAACGACAGGGATTTAACACTGAAGCTTTCTTT. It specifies CVSSQRQGFNTEAFF.